This TCR beta chain was identified during a study of cytomegalovirus exposure and HLA in healthy donors. PCR used 60 Vbeta primers and 13 Jbeta primers. Generated by immunoSEQ multiplex PCR, the TCRdb table keeps only in-frame clones and is missing some. This table lists about 130,000 clones. Overall study results and limits: Sequencing likely produced, as an artifact, a cluster of highly shared sequence variants.

CDR1 and CDR2 from the germline V gene are SGHDT and YYEEEE. The CDR3 has 18 residues. V lost 4 bases and J 1 base, leaving 20 bases between the germline ends. To note about this clone: What it binds is not known.

The chain links TRBV5-6 to TRBJ2-2, with a tentative D call TRBD2 (5 bases). This clonotype was obtained from a man between 35 and 55 years old in good health and CMV-seronegative. The sample was PBMCs. This CDR3 is CASSPRRGIGVNTGELFF. Written as DNA, the CDR3 is TGTGCCAGCAGCCCCCGACGGGGAATTGGGGTGAACACCGGGGAGCTGTTTTTT.